This T cell receptor (beta chain) was sequenced during a study of cytomegalovirus exposure and HLA in healthy donors. Study-level findings and limits: Sequencing had likely introduced a cluster of highly shared sequence variants as an artifact. Of the V segments, some could not be distinguished, including TRBV6-2 and TRBV6-3, and were excluded. The study labeled approximately 150 TCR beta chains cytomegalovirus-associated.

Comment on this clone: Its antigen remains unknown. The sample holds other DNA sequences that translate to the same CDR3.

This cohort consisted of healthy bone marrow donors. PCR involved 60 Vbeta and 13 Jbeta primers. Only in-frame clones appear in the TCRdb table, and some are missing; sequencing was by immunoSEQ multiplex PCR. This sample has roughly 60,000 clones, with approximately 80% found just once. Germline CDR1 reads ENHRY; CDR2 reads SYGVKD. This CDR3 contains 14 residues. J was trimmed by 2 bases and V by 4 bases; bases with no gene match: 5. The source is a female donor in good health and CMV-seronegative. V usage is TRBV10-3 and J usage is TRBJ2-7; TRBD1 matches 7 bases. The sample taken for sequencing was PBMCs. This CDR3 is CAISGSGQTYEQYF. As DNA, the CDR3 is TGTGCCATCAGTGGATCGGGACAGACCTACGAGCAGTACTTC.